This T cell receptor beta chain was documented in a study of a mutant IDH1 vaccine in newly diagnosed glioma. Study overall: Earlier care involved radiotherapy, temozolomide, or both, and the majority received both.

The CDR3 totals 16 residues. The ends were cut back, 1 base at V and 5 bases at J, with 14 bases in the middle. Germline V gene data show CDR1 as MNHNS and CDR2 as SASEGT. Concerning this clone itself: What it binds is unknown.

Regarding time point: week 23, last vaccination. The content of each vaccine dose was 300 ug of mutant IDH1 20-mer peptide, and topical imiquimod accompanied it. Produced via immunoSEQ multiplex PCR; TCRdb's table is partial and in-frame only. The table shows about 82,000 clones, with 75% to 85% occurring only once. The rearrangement uses TRBV6-1 and TRBJ2-2; D remains unclear. The sequenced sample was PBMCs, obtained from a glioma patient whose treatment included an IDH1 peptide vaccine. The sequence was collected from a man aged 30-40 years with glioma. Some clones in this sample may be carry-over from other donors' samples. CDR3 residues: CASSEVTLTVTGELFF. DNA for the CDR3: TGTGCCAGCAGTGAAGTAACCCTAACGGTGACCGGGGAGCTGTTTTTT.